This is a list of T cell receptor beta chains from one sample in a study of cytotoxic CD8 clonotypes in ibrutinib-treated CLL. Clones were sequenced by immunoSEQ multiplex PCR, and TCRdb holds only the in-frame ones, with some missing. Of some 40,000 clones listed, about 65% are singletons. The sequenced sample was PBMCs, obtained at disease progression, from a patient treated with ibrutinib. The receptors here all came from a human donor with chronic lymphocytic leukemia. Each CDR3 is given with its conserved first and last residue. A D gene is named only where the DNA matches it firmly. Not every row has a clone size; where given, it reads once, few, many or a size class.

TGTGCCAGCAGCTTGGGGGGGTCTGGTAGGGAGCAGTACTTC | CASSLGGSGREQYF | . | TRBV7-8 | TRBD2 | TRBJ2-7
TGTGCCAGCAGCTTGTCGGACAGGGGGGAAGAGACCCAGTACTTC | CASSLSDRGEETQYF | few | TRBV7-3 | TRBD1 | TRBJ2-5
TGTGCCAGTACCTCGTGGAGGGATGGCACCGGGGAGCTGTTTTTT | CASTSWRDGTGELFF | . | TRBV19 | . | TRBJ2-2
TGTGCCAACCAGAAATGGACTAGCGGGAAGATCGGCTCTGGGGCCAACGTCCTGACTTTC | CANQKWTSGKIGSGANVLTF | . | TRBV27 | TRBD2 | TRBJ2-6
TGTGCCACCAGCAGAGAACCCCCGACTCCCATAGTCAACAATGAGCAGTTCTTC | CATSREPPTPIVNNEQFF | . | TRBV15 | . | TRBJ2-1
TGTGCCATCAGCACCGGGACACCCGAATTCTACGAGCAGTACTTC | CAISTGTPEFYEQYF | . | TRBV10-3 | . | TRBJ2-7
TGTGCCAGCAGCTTACGGCAAGGGGGGCCCTACGAGCAGTACTTC | CASSLRQGGPYEQYF | . | TRBV7-2 | . | TRBJ2-7
TGCGCCAGCAGCTCTAGTGGGGTAGGAGCTGAAGCTTTCTTT | CASSSSGVGAEAFF | . | TRBV5-1 | . | TRBJ1-1
TGTGCCAGCAGCAAACGGACAGTTGACGGCGAGCAGTACTTC | CASSKRTVDGEQYF | . | TRBV14 | . | TRBJ2-7
TGTGCCAGCAGTGAATGGCCCGCTGCAACTAATGAAAAACTGTTTTTT | CASSEWPAATNEKLFF | . | TRBV6-1 | . | TRBJ1-4
TGTGCCAGTAGTATAGACGGGAGGGAGGTCTATGGCTACACCTTC | CASSIDGREVYGYTF | . | TRBV19 | . | TRBJ1-2
TGTGCCAGCAGCCAGGGCCCGTCCACAGATACGCAGTATTTT | CASSQGPSTDTQYF | . | TRBV4-2 | . | TRBJ2-3
TGTGCCAGCAGTGCACTAGCGGGACTTCACGAGCAGTACTTC | CASSALAGLHEQYF | . | TRBV2 | TRBD2 | TRBJ2-7
TGTGCCAGCAGCCCAATGGGACAGGGGAATTCACCCCTCCACTTT | CASSPMGQGNSPLHF | . | TRBV5-8 | TRBD1 | TRBJ1-6
TGTGCCAGCAGCTTACAGCCGGGGTCTGGAAACACCATATATTTT | CASSLQPGSGNTIYF | . | TRBV11-3 | . | TRBJ1-3
TGTGCCAGCAGCGTAAATGCAGGGGCCGGGAACACTGAAGCTTTCTTT | CASSVNAGAGNTEAFF | . | TRBV9 | . | TRBJ1-1
TGTGCCAGCTCGAGGGGGGGGAACACTGAAGCTTTCTTT | CASSRGGNTEAFF | . | TRBV6-5 | . | TRBJ1-1
TGTGCCAGCAGACCCGGACTAGGCGAGCAGTTCTTC | CASRPGLGEQFF | . | TRBV5-6 | TRBD2 | TRBJ2-1
TGTGCCAGCAGTGAAGCCCCAAGGCACTACGAGCAGTACTTC | CASSEAPRHYEQYF | . | TRBV6-1 | . | TRBJ2-7
TGTGCCAGCAGCTTACAAGGAGGACTAGTGATATTTGAGCAGTTCTTC | CASSLQGGLVIFEQFF | once | TRBV11-2 | TRBD2 | TRBJ2-1
TGTGCCAGCAGTTACGACAGTTTGGAGCCCCAGCATTTT | CASSYDSLEPQHF | few | TRBV6-5 | . | TRBJ1-5
TGTGCCAGCAGTCTGGGACAGCCACGCGAGCAGTACTTC | CASSLGQPREQYF | few | TRBV2 | TRBD1 | TRBJ2-7
TGCGCCAGCAGCCTCAGACTAGCGGGACAAGAGACCCAGTACTTC | CASSLRLAGQETQYF | . | TRBV5-1 | TRBD2 | TRBJ2-5
TGTGCCACCTCTAGATCCAGGACAGGGGTCACACAGCCCCAGCATTTT | CATSRSRTGVTQPQHF | few | TRBV27 | TRBD1 | TRBJ1-5
TGTGCCACCAGCAGAGATCTAGCGGGGGGTGACAATGAGCAGTTCTTC | CATSRDLAGGDNEQFF | . | TRBV15 | TRBD2 | TRBJ2-1
TGTGCCAGCAGCCAAGTCCAGGGAGGTGACTATGGCTACACCTTC | CASSQVQGGDYGYTF | . | TRBV4-2 | . | TRBJ1-2
TGTGCCAGTAGTATCCCAGGGAGGCCCCAGCATTTT | CASSIPGRPQHF | . | TRBV19 | . | TRBJ1-5
TGTGCCAGCTCACCGGGGGGAGATCAGCCCCAGCATTTT | CASSPGGDQPQHF | . | TRBV18 | . | TRBJ1-5
TGCGCCAGCAGCCCTCAAGACAGGGAGATAGATACGCAGTATTTT | CASSPQDREIDTQYF | . | TRBV5-1 | TRBD1 | TRBJ2-3
TGTGCCAGCAGCTGGCACCAGGGGGTTGAAGCTTTCTTT | CASSWHQGVEAFF | . | TRBV5-6 | TRBD1 | TRBJ1-1
TGTGCCAGCAGCCTTGGACTAGCGGGCGACGAGCAGTACTTC | CASSLGLAGDEQYF | few | TRBV19 | TRBD2 | TRBJ2-7
TGTGCCAGCAGCTTAGCCCCTGACAGGGTAGGAGAGACCCAGTACTTC | CASSLAPDRVGETQYF | . | TRBV7-2 | TRBD1 | TRBJ2-5
TGTGCCAGCAGCTTAGGCTCCGAGCCGTTAAAGACCCAGTACTTC | CASSLGSEPLKTQYF | . | TRBV11-2 | . | TRBJ2-5
TGTGCCAGCAAAGCGGGAGGATTCGTGAATGAGCAGTTCTTC | CASKAGGFVNEQFF | few | TRBV2 | TRBD2 | TRBJ2-1
TGCGCCAGCATGAAGACGGATTCCTCCTACGAGCAGTACTTC | CASMKTDSSYEQYF | few | TRBV5-1 | . | TRBJ2-7
TGTGCCAGCAGCGTAGCTACCAGCGGGGCCTGGAATGAGCAGTTCTTC | CASSVATSGAWNEQFF | . | TRBV9 | TRBD2 | TRBJ2-1